This is a list of T cell receptor beta chains from one sample in a study of T cells in Graves' hyperthyroidism and ophthalmopathy. One entry per CDR3 protein results from TCRdb running MiXCR on the multiplex PCR reads. The sample yields more than 300,000 distinct CDR3 sequences, about 18% seen once. The material sequenced was blood. All receptors derive from a man aged 18 to 29 with Graves' ophthalmopathy. Each CDR3 is given with its conserved first and last residue. Fields, in order: clone size, J gene, D gene, V gene, CDR3 protein, CDR3 DNA. A D gene is named only where the DNA matches it firmly. Clone size appears in some rows only: once, few, many, or a class for an expanded clone.

>few|TRBJ2-3|TRBD2|TRBV5-1
CASSLYSGGSTDTQYF
TGCGCCAGCAGCCTATATAGCGGGGGTAGCACAGATACGCAGTATTTT
>NA|TRBJ1-1|NA|TRBV12-3/TRBV12-4
CASSLGGVGLGAFF
TGTGCCAGCAGTTTAGGGGGGGTGGGGTTGGGCGCTTTCTTT
>few|TRBJ1-2|TRBD1|TRBV4-1
CASSHTGGDGYTF
TGCGCCAGCAGCCACACAGGGGGCGATGGCTACACCTTC
>many|TRBJ1-1|NA|TRBV5-6
CASSLLAGVRWDTEAFF
TGTGCCAGCAGCTTGCTTGCAGGGGTGAGATGGGACACTGAAGCTTTCTTT
>many|TRBJ1-1|NA|TRBV10-1
CASRDGVGTEAFF
TGCGCCAGCAGGGACGGGGTCGGGACTGAAGCTTTCTTT
>many|TRBJ2-1|NA|TRBV18
CASSPAIHRESEQFF
TGTGCCAGCTCACCCGCAATCCACAGGGAAAGTGAGCAGTTCTTC
>NA|TRBJ2-6|NA|TRBV28
CASSRPGAVEPSGANVLTF
TGTGCCAGCAGTCGCCCCGGGGCAGTCGAACCCTCTGGGGCCAACGTCCTGACTTTC
>many|TRBJ2-2|NA|TRBV7-2
CASSLGLANTGELFF
TGTGCCAGCAGCTTAGGGCTTGCTAACACCGGGGAGCTGTTTTTT
>many|TRBJ2-7|NA|TRBV4-1
CASSQVHIGSYEQYF
TGCGCCAGCAGCCAAGTACACATCGGATCCTACGAGCAGTACTTC
>many|TRBJ2-7|NA|TRBV28
CASSFDGYEQYF
TGTGCCAGCAGTTTTGACGGCTACGAGCAGTACTTC
>many|TRBJ1-1|NA|TRBV6-2/TRBV6-3
CASSRDGSSTEAFF
TGTGCCAGCAGCAGGGACGGTTCCAGCACTGAAGCTTTCTTT
>NA|TRBJ2-7|TRBD1|TRBV6-5
CASSYRRSGTGFYEQYF
TGTGCCAGCAGTTACCGAAGATCCGGGACAGGGTTCTACGAGCAGTACTTC
>few|TRBJ1-4|NA|TRBV6-5
CASSYSKAQSVEKLFF
TGTGCCAGCAGTTACTCGAAGGCACAGAGCGTTGAAAAACTGTTTTTT
>NA|TRBJ2-1|NA|TRBV4-1
CASSQGKSVSYNEQFF
TGCGCCAGCAGCCAAGGGAAAAGCGTTTCCTACAATGAGCAGTTCTTC
>many|TRBJ2-1|NA|TRBV2
CASRPNTGGGGENEQFF
TGTGCCAGCAGACCGAACACAGGTGGAGGGGGGGAAAATGAGCAGTTCTTC
>many|TRBJ2-7|NA|TRBV9
CASSVGPGDEQYF
TGTGCCAGCAGCGTAGGCCCCGGGGACGAGCAGTACTTC
>many|TRBJ1-1|NA|TRBV18
CASSPSGGNTEAFF
TGTGCCAGCTCACCAAGCGGTGGTAACACTGAAGCTTTCTTT
>NA|TRBJ2-3|NA|TRBV24-1
CATRRGSTRNTQYF
TGTGCCACCCGCCGGGGCTCCACCAGAAATACGCAGTATTTT
>NA|TRBJ2-5|TRBD1|TRBV6-1
CASGEPTGKSETQYF
TGTGCCAGCGGGGAACCGACAGGGAAAAGTGAGACCCAGTACTTC
>many|TRBJ1-1|NA|TRBV15
CATSRDRQTSWAEAFF
TGTGCCACCAGCAGAGATCGTCAGACATCCTGGGCTGAAGCTTTCTTT
>NA|TRBJ2-3|TRBD1|TRBV5-5
CASSLGDRGADTQYF
TGTGCCAGCAGCTTGGGGGACAGGGGTGCAGATACGCAGTATTTT
>NA|TRBJ2-7|TRBD1|TRBV7-2
CASSPPTGWNEQYF
TGTGCCAGCAGCCCCCCGACAGGGTGGAACGAGCAGTACTTC
>few|TRBJ1-5|TRBD1|TRBV5-8
CASSSGQGWGNQPQHF
TGTGCCAGCAGCTCCGGACAGGGGTGGGGCAATCAGCCCCAGCATTTT
>NA|TRBJ2-7|NA|TRBV7-3
CASSQATGPRMGEQYF
TGTGCCAGCAGCCAAGCAACCGGGCCACGGATGGGCGAGCAGTACTTC
>NA|TRBJ1-5|NA|TRBV12-3/TRBV12-4
CASSPVGGAHQPQHF
TGTGCCAGCAGTCCCGTGGGGGGGGCGCATCAGCCCCAGCATTTT
>many|TRBJ1-2|TRBD1|TRBV6-1
CASRTGLADYGYTF
TGTGCCAGCAGGACAGGGTTAGCAGACTATGGCTACACCTTC
>NA|TRBJ2-7|TRBD2|TRBV20-1
CSARRTSGRFLYEQYF
TGCAGTGCTAGAAGGACTAGCGGAAGGTTTCTCTACGAGCAGTACTTC
>NA|TRBJ1-5|NA|TRBV7-9
CARGVKDGENSNQPQHF
TGTGCCAGAGGGGTTAAGGACGGAGAAAATAGCAATCAGCCCCAGCATTTT
>NA|TRBJ2-1|TRBD2|TRBV3-1
CASSLLAGALNEQFF
TGTGCCAGCAGCCTACTAGCGGGAGCCCTTAATGAGCAGTTCTTC
>few|TRBJ2-7|NA|TRBV28
CALAGRGSYEQYF
TGTGCCCTCGCCGGGCGGGGCTCCTACGAGCAGTACTTC
>many|TRBJ1-1|NA|TRBV6-1
CASSTTPLTEAFF
TGTGCCAGCAGTACAACCCCCCTCACTGAAGCTTTCTTT
>few|TRBJ2-7|NA|TRBV6-1
CASSGSGGRYEQYF
TGTGCCAGCAGTGGATCCGGCGGTCGCTACGAGCAGTACTTC
>few|TRBJ2-2|NA|TRBV7-9
CASSPPGGELFF
TGTGCCAGCAGCCCCCCGGGCGGGGAGCTGTTTTTT
>NA|TRBJ2-7|NA|TRBV20-1
CSARDPIQGGEQYF
TGCAGTGCTAGAGATCCAATACAGGGCGGGGAGCAGTACTTC
>many|TRBJ2-5|NA|TRBV7-8
CASSSGTSGTQYF
TGTGCCAGCAGCTCGGGGACGTCAGGGACCCAGTACTTC
>many|TRBJ2-1|NA|TRBV5-1
CASSKGSYNEQFF
TGCGCCAGCAGCAAGGGTTCGTACAATGAGCAGTTCTTC
>few|TRBJ2-7|NA|TRBV28
CASSSNVDEQYF
TGTGCCAGCAGTTCGAATGTGGACGAGCAGTACTTC
>once|TRBJ2-5|NA|TRBV18
CASSPTIDPGETQYF
TGTGCCAGCTCACCAACTATCGACCCCGGGGAGACCCAGTACTTC
>NA|TRBJ2-1|TRBD2|TRBV11-2
CAGSPLAGNEQFF
TGTGCCGGCAGCCCGCTAGCGGGCAATGAGCAGTTCTTC
>few|TRBJ2-7|TRBD1|TRBV6-5
CASSYPTGRAEQYF
TGTGCCAGCAGTTACCCGACAGGGAGAGCCGAGCAGTACTTC
>NA|TRBJ2-3|TRBD2|TRBV6-5
CASSYSSGGGTDTQYF
TGTGCCAGCAGTTACTCCTCCGGGGGGGGCACAGATACGCAGTATTTT
>NA|TRBJ2-3|TRBD2|TRBV12-3/TRBV12-4
CASSRGTSGGFEDTQYF
TGTGCCAGCAGCCGGGGGACTAGCGGGGGGTTTGAAGATACGCAGTATTTT
>many|TRBJ2-7|TRBD2|TRBV27
CASSLPGRGYEQYF
TGTGCCAGCAGTCTCCCCGGGAGGGGCTACGAGCAGTACTTC
>many|TRBJ1-5|NA|TRBV2
CTSSVREYQPQHF
TGTACCAGCAGTGTAAGGGAGTATCAGCCCCAGCATTTT
>many|TRBJ2-1|NA|TRBV5-1
CASSYGGGSYNEQFF
TGCGCCAGCAGCTATGGAGGGGGATCCTACAATGAGCAGTTCTTC
>many|TRBJ2-7|TRBD2|TRBV12-3/TRBV12-4
CASSLAGGSSYEQYF
TGTGCCAGCAGTTTAGCGGGGGGGAGCTCCTACGAGCAGTACTTC